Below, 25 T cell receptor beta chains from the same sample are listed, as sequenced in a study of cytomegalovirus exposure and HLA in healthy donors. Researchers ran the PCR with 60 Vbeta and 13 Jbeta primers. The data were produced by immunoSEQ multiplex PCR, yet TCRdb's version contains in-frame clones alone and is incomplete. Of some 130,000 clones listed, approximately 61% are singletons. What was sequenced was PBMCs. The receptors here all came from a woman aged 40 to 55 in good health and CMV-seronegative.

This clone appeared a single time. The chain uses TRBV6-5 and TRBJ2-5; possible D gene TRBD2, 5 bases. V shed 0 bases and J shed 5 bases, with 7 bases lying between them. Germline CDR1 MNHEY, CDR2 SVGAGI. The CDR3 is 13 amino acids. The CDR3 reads CASSYSGGETQYF. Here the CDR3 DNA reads TGTGCCAGCAGTTACTCCGGCGGGGAGACCCAGTACTTC.

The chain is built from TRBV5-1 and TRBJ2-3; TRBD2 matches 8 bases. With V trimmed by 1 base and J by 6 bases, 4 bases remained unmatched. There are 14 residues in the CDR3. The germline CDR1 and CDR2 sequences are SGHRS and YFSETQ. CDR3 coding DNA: TGCGCCAGCAGCTTGAGCGGGGGCGCGGATACGCAGTATTTT. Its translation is CASSLSGGADTQYF.

CDR3 sequence reads: CASSSPTPGNTIYF. The DNA for the CDR3 is TGTGCCAGCAGTTCCCCGACACCAGGAAACACCATATATTTT. V usage is TRBV28 and J usage is TRBJ1-3; D unclear. The length of the CDR3 is 14 residues. V dropped 4 bases and J dropped 4 bases, with 11 bases sitting between them. Germline CDR1 reads MDHEN; CDR2 reads SYDVKM.

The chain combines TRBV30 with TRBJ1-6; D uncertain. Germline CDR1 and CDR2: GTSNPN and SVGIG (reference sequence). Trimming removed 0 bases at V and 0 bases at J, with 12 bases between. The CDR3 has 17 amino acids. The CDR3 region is CAWSVTRVSSYNSPLHF. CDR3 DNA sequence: TGTGCCTGGAGTGTAACGAGGGTTAGCTCCTATAATTCACCCCTCCACTTT. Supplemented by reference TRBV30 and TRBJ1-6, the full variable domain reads SQTIHQWPATLVQPVGSPLSLECTVEGTSNPNLYWYRQAAGRGLQLLFYSVGIGQISSEVPQNLSASRPQDRQFILSSKKLLLSDSGFYLCAWSVTRVSSYNSPLHFGNGTRLTVT.

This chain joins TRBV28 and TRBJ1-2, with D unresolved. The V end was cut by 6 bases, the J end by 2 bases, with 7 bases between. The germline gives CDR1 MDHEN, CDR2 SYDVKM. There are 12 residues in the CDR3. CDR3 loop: CASRIVNYGYTF. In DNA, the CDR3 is TGTGCCAGCAGGATAGTAAACTATGGCTACACCTTC.

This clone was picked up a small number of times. CDR3 sequence: CASSVGGRGSSKQYF. CDR3 in DNA: TGTGCCAGCAGCGTGGGGGGGCGAGGCAGTTCGAAGCAGTACTTC. The rearrangement joins TRBV9 to TRBJ2-7; possible D gene TRBD2, 7 bases. The CDR3 sequence is 15 residues long. V lost 2 bases and J lost 8, with 20 bases in between. Germline V gives CDR1 SGDLS, CDR2 YYNGEE.

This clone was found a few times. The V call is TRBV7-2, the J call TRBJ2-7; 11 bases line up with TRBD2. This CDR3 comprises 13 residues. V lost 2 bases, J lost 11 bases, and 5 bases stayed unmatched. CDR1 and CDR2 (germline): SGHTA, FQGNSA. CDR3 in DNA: TGTGCCAGCAGCTTAACTAGCGGGGGTGAAAAGTACTTC. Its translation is CASSLTSGGEKYF.

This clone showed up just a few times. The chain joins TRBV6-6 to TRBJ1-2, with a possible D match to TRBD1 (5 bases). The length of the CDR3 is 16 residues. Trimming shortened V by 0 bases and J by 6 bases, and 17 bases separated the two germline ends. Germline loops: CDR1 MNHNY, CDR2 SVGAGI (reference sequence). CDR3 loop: CASSYSGEAVGDGYTF. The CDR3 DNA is TGTGCCAGCAGTTACTCAGGGGAGGCGGTGGGGGATGGCTACACCTTC.

In nucleotides, the CDR3 is TGTGCCATCAGTGAGTCGATCGGGGGGGTTTCCCCCCGAGATACGCAGTATTTT. Amino acids: CAISESIGGVSPRDTQYF. The chain employs TRBV10-3 and TRBJ2-3; 8 bases are a match to TRBD2. CDR1 ENHRY and CDR2 SYGVKD come from the germline V gene. The V and J ends lost 0 bases and 5 bases, in that order; junction bases with no gene match: 13. The CDR3 extends over 18 amino acids.

The CDR3 loop is CASSEAGGIGDEKLFF. The CDR3 DNA is TGCGCCAGCAGCGAGGCAGGGGGCATCGGCGATGAAAAACTGTTTTTT. The chain links TRBV5-1 to TRBJ1-4; TRBD1 agrees at 8 bases. V shed 4 bases, J shed 6 bases, and the junction held 11 bases outside the gene matches. CDR1 is SGHRS, CDR2 YFSETQ, per germline. CDR3 length equals 16 residues.

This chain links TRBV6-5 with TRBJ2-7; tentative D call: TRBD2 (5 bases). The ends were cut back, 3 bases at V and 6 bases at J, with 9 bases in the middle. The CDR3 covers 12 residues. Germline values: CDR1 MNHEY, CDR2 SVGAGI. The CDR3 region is CASSYGRGEQYF. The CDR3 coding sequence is TGTGCCAGCAGTTATGGCCGGGGCGAGCAGTACTTC.

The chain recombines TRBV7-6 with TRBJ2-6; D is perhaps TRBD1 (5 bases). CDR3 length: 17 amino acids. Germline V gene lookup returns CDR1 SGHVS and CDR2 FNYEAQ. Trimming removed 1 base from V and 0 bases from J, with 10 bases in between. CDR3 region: CASSLGQLPSGANVLTF. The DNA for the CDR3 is TGTGCCAGCAGCTTAGGACAGCTCCCCTCTGGGGCCAACGTCCTGACTTTC.

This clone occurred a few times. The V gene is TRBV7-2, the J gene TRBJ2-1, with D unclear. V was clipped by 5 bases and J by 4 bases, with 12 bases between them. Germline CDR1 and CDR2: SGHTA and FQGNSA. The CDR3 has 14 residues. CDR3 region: CASSRSQAYNEQFF. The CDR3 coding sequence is TGTGCCAGCAGCCGTAGTCAGGCGTACAATGAGCAGTTCTTC.

The CDR3 coding sequence is TGCGCCAGCAGCCCCTCAGGGGCATCGGAGCAGCCCCAGCATTTT. As protein: CASSPSGASEQPQHF. This chain connects TRBV4-1 to TRBJ1-5; D possibly corresponds to TRBD1 (6 bases). The CDR3 covers 15 residues. Germline V gene sequence: CDR1 MGHRA, CDR2 YSYEKL. Between the trimmed V and J ends, which lost 4 bases and 7 bases, there was a span of 17 bases.

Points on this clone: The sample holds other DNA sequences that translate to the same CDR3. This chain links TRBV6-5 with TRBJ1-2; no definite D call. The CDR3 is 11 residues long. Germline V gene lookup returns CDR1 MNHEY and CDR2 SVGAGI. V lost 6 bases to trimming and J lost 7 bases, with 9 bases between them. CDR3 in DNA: TGTGCCAGCAGGACTAGCGGTGGCTACACCTTC. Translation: CASRTSGGYTF.

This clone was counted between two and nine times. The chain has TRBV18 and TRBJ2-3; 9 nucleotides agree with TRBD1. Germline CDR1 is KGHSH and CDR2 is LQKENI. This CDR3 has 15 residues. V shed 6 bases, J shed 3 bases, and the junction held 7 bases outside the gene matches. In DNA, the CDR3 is TGTGCCAGCTCTCAGACAGGGGGAGCGACAGATACGCAGTATTTT. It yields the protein CASSQTGGATDTQYF.

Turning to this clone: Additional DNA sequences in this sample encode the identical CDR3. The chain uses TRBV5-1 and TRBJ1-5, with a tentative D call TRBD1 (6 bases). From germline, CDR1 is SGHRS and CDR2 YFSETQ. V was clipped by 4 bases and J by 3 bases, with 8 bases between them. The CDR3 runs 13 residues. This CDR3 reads CASSRDINQPQHF. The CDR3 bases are TGCGCCAGCAGCCGGGACATCAATCAGCCCCAGCATTTT.

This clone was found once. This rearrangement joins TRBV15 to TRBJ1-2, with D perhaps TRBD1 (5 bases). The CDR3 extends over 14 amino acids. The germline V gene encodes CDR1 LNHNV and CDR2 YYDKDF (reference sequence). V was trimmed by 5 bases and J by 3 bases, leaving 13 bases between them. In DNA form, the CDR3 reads TGTGCCACCAGCCCGGGGGTAGGGGACTATGGCTACACCTTC. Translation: CATSPGVGDYGYTF.

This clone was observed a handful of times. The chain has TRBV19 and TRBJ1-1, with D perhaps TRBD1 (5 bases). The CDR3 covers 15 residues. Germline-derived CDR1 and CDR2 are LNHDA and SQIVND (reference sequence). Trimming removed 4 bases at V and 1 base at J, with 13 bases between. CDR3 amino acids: CASSNGWRGNTEAFF. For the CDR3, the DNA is TGTGCCAGTAGTAACGGTTGGAGGGGGAACACTGAAGCTTTCTTT.

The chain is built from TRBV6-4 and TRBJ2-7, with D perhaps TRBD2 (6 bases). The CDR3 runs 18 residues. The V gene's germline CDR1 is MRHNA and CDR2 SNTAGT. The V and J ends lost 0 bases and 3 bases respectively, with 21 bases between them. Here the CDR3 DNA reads TGTGCCAGCAGTGACTCGACGGGCGCACTGCGGGGAGACTACGAGCAGTACTTC. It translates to CASSDSTGALRGDYEQYF.

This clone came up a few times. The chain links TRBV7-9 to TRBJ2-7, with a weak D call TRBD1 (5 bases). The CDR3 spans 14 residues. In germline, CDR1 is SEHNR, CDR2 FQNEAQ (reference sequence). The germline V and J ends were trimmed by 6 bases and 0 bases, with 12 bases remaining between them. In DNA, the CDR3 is TGTGCCAGCAGGCCTCAGGGTAGCTCCTACGAGCAGTACTTC. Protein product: CASRPQGSSYEQYF. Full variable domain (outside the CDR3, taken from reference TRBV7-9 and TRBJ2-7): DTGVSQNPRHKITKRGQNVTFRCDPISEHNRLYWYRQTLGQGPEFLTYFQNEAQLEKSRLLSDRFSAERPKGSFSTLEIQRTEQGDSAMYLCASRPQGSSYEQYFGPGTRLTVT.

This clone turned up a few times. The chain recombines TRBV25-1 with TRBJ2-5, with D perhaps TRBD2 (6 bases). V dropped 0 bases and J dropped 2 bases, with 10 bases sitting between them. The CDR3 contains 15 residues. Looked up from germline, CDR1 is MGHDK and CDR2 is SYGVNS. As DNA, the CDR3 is TGTGCCAGCAGTGAATACGCAGGGAGGCAAGAGACCCAGTACTTC. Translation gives CASSEYAGRQETQYF.

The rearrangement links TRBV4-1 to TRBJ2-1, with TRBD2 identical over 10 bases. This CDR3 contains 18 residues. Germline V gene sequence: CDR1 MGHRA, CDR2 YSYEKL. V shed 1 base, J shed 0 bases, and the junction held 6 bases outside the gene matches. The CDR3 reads CASSQGPAGGSSYNEQFF. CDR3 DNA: TGCGCCAGCAGCCAAGGCCCAGCGGGGGGGTCCTCCTACAATGAGCAGTTCTTC.

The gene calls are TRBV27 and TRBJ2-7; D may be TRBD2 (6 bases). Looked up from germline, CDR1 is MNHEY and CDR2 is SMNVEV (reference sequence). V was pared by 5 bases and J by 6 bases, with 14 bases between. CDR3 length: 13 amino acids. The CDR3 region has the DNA TGTGCCAGCAGTCCCCTGTTGGGGGGCGAGCAGTACTTC. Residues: CASSPLLGGEQYF.

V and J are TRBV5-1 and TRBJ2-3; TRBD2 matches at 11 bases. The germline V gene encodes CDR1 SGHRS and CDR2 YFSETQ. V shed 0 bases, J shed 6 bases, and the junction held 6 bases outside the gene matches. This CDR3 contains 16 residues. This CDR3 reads CASSLVFSGGADTQYF. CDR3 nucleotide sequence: TGCGCCAGCAGCTTGGTTTTTAGCGGGGGGGCTGATACGCAGTATTTT. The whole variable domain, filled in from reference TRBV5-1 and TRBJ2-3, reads KAGVTQTPRYLIKTRGQQVTLSCSPISGHRSVSWYQQTPGQGLQFLFEYFSETQRNKGNFPGRFSGRQFSNSRSEMNVSTLELGDSALYLCASSLVFSGGADTQYFGPGTRLTVL.